This entry is about one T cell receptor beta chain. Its specificity is unknown. This specimen belongs to a study of cytomegalovirus exposure and HLA in healthy donors. This table comes from immunoSEQ multiplex PCR, and its TCRdb copy is limited to in-frame clones, with some not included. The repertoire holds 250,000 to 350,000 clones, with approximately 88% as singletons. Study outcomes and limitations: With high specificity and sensitivity, the classifier reportedly diagnosed cytomegalovirus status.

Sequencing used PBMCs. This TCR was recovered from a young woman in good health and CMV-seronegative.

The CDR3 nucleotides are TGTGCCAGCAAGGGGGAGCCGATGAAGGCTTTCTTT. This gives the protein CASKGEPMKAFF. The chain uses TRBV28 and TRBJ1-1; weak D call: TRBD1 (6 bases). CDR1 and CDR2 from the germline V gene are MDHEN and SYDVKM. The CDR3 length is 12 residues. Deletions cut 7 bases from V and 11 bases from J, with 17 bases between.